The rows below give T cell receptor beta chains drawn from one sample of a study of T-cell memory formation after mild COVID-19. In TCRdb, the 5' RACE reads were re-called with MiXCR into one record per CDR3 protein. Among some 490,000 distinct CDR3 sequences listed, 15% to 20% were seen once. Sequencing input: PBMCs or a T cell subset sorted from them (not recorded which). These receptor sequences come from an adult woman who had mild COVID-19 (a few samples of this study predate the infection). Cell type and time point are not known. CDR3s include the opening cysteine and the closing phenylalanine or tryptophan. The D gene is left open where the match is weak. The listing skips clone size in some rows; elsewhere it reads once, few, many or a size class.

16 few TRBJ2-3 NA TRBV9 CASSALSGAGADTQYF TGTGCCAGCAGCGCCTTATCGGGGGCCGGGGCAGATACGCAGTATTTT
15 few TRBJ2-2 NA TRBV6-4 CASSPGPHTTGELFF TGTGCCAGTTCCCCGGGACCTCATACGACCGGGGAGCTGTTTTTT
15 NA TRBJ1-2 NA TRBV21-1 CASSKNTGADHGYTF TGTGCCAGCAGCAAAAACACGGGCGCGGATCACGGCTACACCTTC
15 NA TRBJ2-3 NA TRBV7-2 CASSLGNGGADTQYF TGTGCCAGCAGCTTAGGCAACGGGGGAGCAGATACGCAGTATTTT
15 NA TRBJ1-2 TRBD1 TRBV4-3 CASSVRQGVDYGYTF TGCGCCAGCAGCGTTCGACAGGGGGTGGACTATGGCTACACCTTC
15 NA TRBJ2-1 TRBD1 TRBV6-5 CASSYSRTGGNEQFF TGTGCCAGCAGTTACTCTAGGACAGGGGGCAATGAGCAGTTCTTC
11 NA TRBJ2-7 NA TRBV6-1 CASSEVWRGYF TGTGCCAGCAGCGAGGTTTGGCGGGGGTACTTC
16 few TRBJ2-2 TRBD1 TRBV19 CASSRRQGLNTGELFF TGTGCCAGTAGCCGTCGACAGGGGCTAAACACCGGGGAGCTGTTTTTT
15 few TRBJ2-7 TRBD1 TRBV5-1 CASSDGTGSVYEQYF TGCGCCAGCAGCGATGGGACAGGGAGCGTTTACGAGCAGTACTTC
14 NA TRBJ2-1 NA TRBV7-9 CASSRGGPSNEQFF TGTGCCAGCAGCCGTGGGGGGCCTAGTAATGAGCAGTTCTTC
11 few TRBJ1-2 NA TRBV7-9 CASSSLHGYTF TGTGCCAGCAGCTCCCTGCATGGCTACACCTTC
16 NA TRBJ1-3 NA TRBV11-2 CASSLGQRSSGNTIYF TGTGCCAGCAGCTTAGGACAGCGATCCTCTGGAAACACCATATATTTT
12 NA TRBJ2-1 NA TRBV29-1 CSGGGGYNEQFF TGCAGCGGGGGAGGGGGCTACAATGAGCAGTTCTTC
13 many TRBJ2-2 NA TRBV7-9 CASSLQETGELFF TGTGCCAGCAGTCTTCAGGAGACCGGGGAGCTGTTTTTT
15 many TRBJ2-5 TRBD1 TRBV14 CASSQLGQGKETQYF TGTGCCAGCAGCCAACTGGGACAGGGGAAAGAGACCCAGTACTTC
12 many TRBJ2-7 NA TRBV12-3/TRBV12-4 CASSLFPNEQYF TGTGCCAGCAGTTTATTTCCTAACGAGCAGTACTTC
14 NA TRBJ2-3 NA TRBV5-1 CASSFGSGRDTQYF TGCGCCAGCAGCTTCGGGTCAGGGCGAGATACGCAGTATTTT
15 NA TRBJ1-3 NA TRBV5-1 CASRPEEGSGNTIYF TGCGCCAGCAGGCCGGAAGAGGGCTCTGGAAACACCATATATTTT
15 NA TRBJ2-1 NA TRBV15 CATSSALGMGNEQFF TGTGCCACCAGCAGTGCCCTCGGGATGGGAAATGAGCAGTTCTTC
17 few TRBJ1-6 TRBD1 TRBV5-1 CASSLGFQGASNSPLHF TGCGCCAGCAGCTTGGGATTTCAGGGGGCGAGTAATTCACCCCTCCACTTT
17 NA TRBJ1-5 TRBD1 TRBV7-9 CASSLGVGTGSNQPQHF TGTGCCAGCAGCTTAGGGGTAGGGACAGGGAGCAATCAGCCCCAGCATTTT
17 NA TRBJ2-4 NA TRBV10-3 CAISGDGITGTKNIQYF TGTGCCATCAGTGGCGACGGGATAACGGGCACCAAAAACATTCAGTACTTC
12 many TRBJ2-1 NA TRBV29-1 CSVEYPSSGQFF TGCAGCGTTGAATATCCATCTTCAGGGCAGTTCTTC
13 NA TRBJ1-1 NA TRBV12-3/TRBV12-4 CASSLSPGAEAFF TGTGCCAGCAGTTTATCCCCCGGGGCTGAAGCTTTCTTT
16 few TRBJ2-1 TRBD2 TRBV18 CASSPNPSGRGNEQFF TGTGCCAGCTCACCAAACCCTAGCGGGAGAGGTAATGAGCAGTTCTTC
14 few TRBJ1-1 NA TRBV12-3/TRBV12-4 CASTPGRENTEAFF TGTGCCAGCACTCCCGGACGGGAGAACACTGAAGCTTTCTTT
14 many TRBJ2-6 NA TRBV9 CASSVRLGANVLTF TGTGCCAGCAGCGTCAGGCTTGGGGCCAACGTCCTGACTTTC
17 NA TRBJ2-3 NA TRBV19 CASSIVRRADLTDTQYF TGTGCCAGTAGTATAGTTCGGCGGGCGGACCTCACAGATACGCAGTATTTT
16 few TRBJ2-1 TRBD2 TRBV28 CASSPGGAGVSYEQFF TGTGCCAGCAGTCCCGGGGGAGCGGGAGTATCGTATGAGCAGTTCTTC
13 NA TRBJ1-2 TRBD1 TRBV20-1 CSAGGQANYGYTF TGCAGTGCCGGTGGACAGGCTAACTATGGCTACACCTTC
13 NA TRBJ2-4 TRBD2 TRBV7-2 CASCFPGLHHQYF TGTGCCAGCTGCTTCCCGGGACTACATCACCAGTACTTC
15 many TRBJ1-4 TRBD1 TRBV12-3/TRBV12-4 CASTLSGQGGEKLFF TGTGCCAGCACTTTAAGTGGACAGGGGGGAGAGAAACTGTTTTTT
15 NA TRBJ2-3 TRBD2 TRBV13 CASSQGLAATDTQYF TGTGCCAGCAGCCAAGGACTAGCGGCCACAGATACGCAGTATTTT
15 few TRBJ2-7 NA TRBV6-5 CASTTRRTPPYEQYF TGTGCCAGCACCACGCGCAGGACCCCTCCCTACGAGCAGTACTTC
13 NA TRBJ2-1 NA TRBV7-9 CASSWTSGIEQFF TGTGCCAGCAGCTGGACATCGGGTATTGAGCAGTTCTTC
12 few TRBJ1-1 NA TRBV5-4 CASSFEGTEAFF TGTGCCAGCAGCTTTGAGGGTACTGAAGCTTTCTTT
13 many TRBJ2-3 NA TRBV9 CASSVGSGDTQYF TGTGCCAGCAGCGTAGGGTCAGGAGATACGCAGTATTTT
14 few TRBJ2-7 NA TRBV27 CASKGFGSGVEQYF TGTGCCAGCAAGGGATTCGGTTCCGGGGTCGAGCAGTACTTC
16 few TRBJ2-7 TRBD2 TRBV6-5 CASSYGLASGSHEQYF TGTGCCAGCAGTTACGGTTTGGCTAGCGGGAGCCACGAGCAGTACTTC
17 few TRBJ2-2 TRBD1 TRBV4-2 CASSQAPGQGFTGELFF TGTGCCAGCAGCCAAGCACCGGGACAGGGGTTCACCGGGGAGCTGTTTTTT
15 few TRBJ2-7 NA TRBV5-6 CASSPPGRELYEQYF TGTGCCAGCAGCCCCCCGGGCAGGGAACTCTACGAGCAGTACTTC
13 few TRBJ2-1 NA TRBV5-4 CASSWPAGNEQFF TGTGCCAGCAGCTGGCCTGCAGGGAATGAGCAGTTCTTC
17 few TRBJ2-5 TRBD2 TRBV5-8 CASSTGTSGGARETQYF TGTGCCAGCAGCACCGGGACTAGCGGGGGGGCCCGGGAGACCCAGTACTTC
14 NA TRBJ2-5 TRBD2 TRBV6-6 CASSKVTSEETQYF TGTGCCAGCAGTAAGGTGACTAGCGAAGAGACCCAGTACTTC
14 few TRBJ2-5 NA TRBV3-1 CASSQGPAGQSQYF TGTGCCAGCAGCCAAGGGCCGGCGGGACAGTCCCAGTACTTC
16 few TRBJ2-1 TRBD2 TRBV4-1 CASSLTSGGIYNEQFF TGCGCCAGCAGCCTTACTAGCGGGGGAATCTACAATGAGCAGTTCTTC
14 NA TRBJ2-7 TRBD1 TRBV12-3/TRBV12-4 CASSPTGPLSEQYF TGTGCCAGCAGCCCGACAGGGCCCCTTAGCGAGCAGTACTTC
13 NA TRBJ2-1 NA TRBV12-3/TRBV12-4 CASRPSGLLGQFF TGTGCCAGCAGACCCTCGGGACTCCTGGGGCAGTTCTTC
18 NA TRBJ1-1 TRBD1 TRBV5-1 CASSQPDRGLGVNTEAFF TGCGCCAGCAGCCAGCCGGACAGGGGGCTGGGGGTGAACACTGAAGCTTTCTTT
14 many TRBJ2-2 NA TRBV7-9 CASSLAGITGELFF TGTGCCAGCAGCTTAGCCGGGATCACCGGGGAGCTGTTTTTT
16 many TRBJ2-3 TRBD1 TRBV20-1 CSASRDTGDFTDTQYF TGCAGTGCCTCTCGCGACACAGGGGATTTTACAGATACGCAGTATTTT
13 few TRBJ2-7 NA TRBV6-5 CASSYSKALEQYF TGTGCCAGCAGTTACTCGAAGGCCCTCGAGCAGTACTTC
16 NA TRBJ2-1 NA TRBV7-9 CASSLGLGSFYNEQFF TGTGCCAGCAGCTTAGGGTTAGGGTCCTTCTACAATGAGCAGTTCTTC
14 NA TRBJ2-3 NA TRBV20-1 CSAKEGARTDTQYF TGCAGTGCTAAGGAGGGAGCCCGCACAGATACGCAGTATTTT
16 many TRBJ2-5 NA TRBV11-2 CASSLGLFAPKETQYF TGTGCCAGCAGCTTAGGGCTCTTTGCACCGAAAGAGACCCAGTACTTC
15 few TRBJ1-1 NA TRBV6-5 CASSYLGVLNTEAFF TGTGCCAGCAGTTACTTGGGGGTATTAAACACTGAAGCTTTCTTT
13 NA TRBJ2-1 NA TRBV5-1 CASSSLHRNEQFF TGCGCCAGCAGCTCCCTTCACAGGAATGAGCAGTTCTTC
14 few TRBJ1-5 NA TRBV6-2/TRBV6-3 CASSHGGGNQPQHF TGTGCCAGCAGCCACGGGGGCGGCAATCAGCCCCAGCATTTT
16 NA TRBJ2-3 TRBD2 TRBV4-2 CASSQGRAGVADTQYF TGTGCCAGCAGCCAAGGGCGGGCGGGAGTAGCAGATACGCAGTATTTT
13 few TRBJ2-5 TRBD2 TRBV29-1 CSVDGGARETQYF TGCAGCGTTGACGGGGGGGCCCGGGAGACCCAGTACTTC